Following are 28 T cell receptor beta chains from one sample sequenced in a study of PD-1 blockade in mismatch repair-deficient tumors. Sequencing used immunoSEQ multiplex PCR; TCRdb keeps in-frame clones, though not all of them. The table has 75,000 to 85,000 clones, 81% seen once. This material consisted of peripheral blood, taken 12 weeks after starting pembrolizumab. These receptors originate from an adult with mismatch repair-deficient cancer.

The rearrangement joins TRBV7-2 to TRBJ2-5, with D unresolved. Germline lookup yields CDR1 SGHTA and CDR2 FQGNSA. V was shortened by 5 bases and J by 4 bases, with 5 bases between the two germline ends. The CDR3 covers 11 residues. The CDR3 DNA follows: TGTGCCAGCAGCGAGTCAGAGACCCAGTACTTC. Its translation: CASSESETQYF.

The rearrangement joins TRBV28 to TRBJ1-3; unclear D gene. From germline, CDR1 is MDHEN and CDR2 SYDVKM. The CDR3 has 12 amino acids. The V end was cut by 2 bases, the J end by 2 bases, with 1 base between. CDR3 nucleotide sequence: TGTGCCAGCAGTTTACCTGGAAACACCATATATTTT. It is translated as CASSLPGNTIYF.

This clone was seen only a few times. The chain links TRBV6-6 to TRBJ2-7; TRBD2 aligns across 12 bases. The germline V gene encodes CDR1 MNHNY and CDR2 SVGAGI (reference sequence). The ends lost 7 bases at V and 1 base at J; junction bases unmatched: 2. The CDR3 sequence is 14 residues long. The CDR3 loop reads CASTGTSGSYEQYF. CDR3 DNA sequence: TGTGCCAGCACCGGGACTAGCGGGTCCTACGAGCAGTACTTC.

The rearrangement links TRBV5-1 to TRBJ2-7, with D possibly TRBD1 on 9 matching bases. Trimming left V 3 bases short and J 3 bases short, with 25 bases between. The CDR3 is 18 residues long. CDR1 is SGHRS, CDR2 YFSETQ, per germline. CDR3 sequence: CASSSGTGPGTSSYEQYF. CDR3 in DNA: TGCGCCAGCAGCTCCGGGACAGGGCCGGGGACTAGTAGCTACGAGCAGTACTTC. Full variable domain (missing parts from reference TRBV5-1 and TRBJ2-7): KAGVTQTPRYLIKTRGQQVTLSCSPISGHRSVSWYQQTPGQGLQFLFEYFSETQRNKGNFPGRFSGRQFSNSRSEMNVSTLELGDSALYLCASSSGTGPGTSSYEQYFGPGTRLTVT.

V is TRBV6-1 and J is TRBJ2-1; D remains ambiguous. V gave up 4 bases and J gave up 0 bases, with 10 bases separating them. The V gene's germline CDR1 is MNHNS and CDR2 SASEGT. This CDR3 contains 15 residues. CDR3 sequence reads: CASSVLRGSYNEQFF. CDR3 nucleotides: TGTGCCAGCAGTGTTTTGCGTGGCTCCTACAATGAGCAGTTCTTC.

The chain carries TRBV20-1 and TRBJ2-5; D unclear. Germline CDR1 reads DFQATT; CDR2 reads SNEGSKA (reference sequence). The CDR3 consists of 11 residues. Trimming cost V 5 bases and J 10 bases, with 14 bases left between them. The DNA of the CDR3 is TGCAGTGCTTCTGGTGCGGCCGACCAGTACTTC. Translation gives CSASGAADQYF.

The chain couples TRBV7-8 to TRBJ2-1, with 7 bases lining up with TRBD2. CDR3 size: 17 residues. V trimming: 1 base; J trimming: 1 base; junction bases outside the gene matches: 7. Germline-derived CDR1 and CDR2 are SGHVS and FQNEAQ. The DNA of the CDR3 is TGTGCCAGCAGCTTAGGTTTCGCGGGAGCGTCCTACAATGAGCAGTTCTTC. Translated, it gives CASSLGFAGASYNEQFF.

The rearrangement joins TRBV7-9 to TRBJ2-7; 14 bases are shared with TRBD2. The CDR3 runs to 16 residues. V lost 5 bases to trimming and J lost 1 base; unmatched junction nucleotides: 4. Per the germline V gene, CDR1 is SEHNR and CDR2 is FQNEAQ (reference sequence). CDR3 residues: CASSRGTSGSSYEQYF. The DNA for the CDR3 is TGTGCCAGCAGCAGAGGGACTAGCGGGAGTTCCTACGAGCAGTACTTC.

The chain recombines TRBV29-1 with TRBJ2-3; TRBD2 matches 7 bases. The trim removed 4 bases at V and 1 base at J, leaving 5 bases unmatched. Germline lookup yields CDR1 SQVTM and CDR2 ANQGSEA. The CDR3 has 14 amino acids. This CDR3 reads CSVALGGGTDTQYF. DNA for the CDR3: TGCAGCGTTGCCCTGGGGGGGGGCACAGATACGCAGTATTTT.

For this clone: One end of the junction does not line up with germline, which may come from a read error. The rearrangement uses TRBV6-5 and TRBJ2-1, with a tentative D call TRBD1 (5 bases). CDR1 and CDR2 (germline): MNHEY, SVGAGI. The CDR3 extends over 15 amino acids. The CDR3 sequence: CASSNSGLSRNEQFF. In DNA form, the CDR3 reads TGTGCCAGCAGTAACTCAGGGCTATCTCGCAATGAGCAGTTCTTC.

The chain combines TRBV30 with TRBJ2-3; unclear D gene. CDR1 is GTSNPN, CDR2 SVGIG, per germline (reference sequence). Trimming shortened V by 2 bases and J by 4 bases, and 7 bases separated the two germline ends. The CDR3 spans 12 residues. For the CDR3, the DNA is TGTGCCTGGAGTACCGGCGCAGATACGCAGTATTTT. Translated: CAWSTGADTQYF.

The CDR3 is CASSLDRGYTYEQYF. The CDR3 DNA follows: TGTGCCAGCAGCTTAGATCGGGGCTACACCTACGAGCAGTACTTC. The gene calls are TRBV7-6 and TRBJ2-7; D is possibly TRBD1 or TRBD2 (5 bases each). The germline gives CDR1 SGHVS, CDR2 FNYEAQ. The CDR3 consists of 15 residues. The germline V and J ends were trimmed by 1 base and 2 bases, with 12 bases remaining between them.

The V call is TRBV7-3, the J call TRBJ2-3, with 7 bases matching TRBD1. CDR1 and CDR2 (germline): SGHTA, FQGTGA. V was clipped by 1 base and J by 0 bases; unmatched bases: 4. This CDR3 is 16 amino acids long. As DNA, the CDR3 is TGTGCCAGCAGCTTAATCGGCAGGGGGAGCACAGATACGCAGTATTTT. Translating it yields CASSLIGRGSTDTQYF.

This chain uses TRBV7-8 with TRBJ1-1; TRBD1 is a possible D gene (6 bases). The CDR3 loop spans 14 amino acids. The V end was cut by 1 base, the J end by 12 bases, with 18 bases between. Germline V gives CDR1 SGHVS, CDR2 FQNEAQ. Written as DNA, the CDR3 is TGTGCCAGCAGCTTAGATCGGGGGGGCGCTCGGACTTTCTTT. Translation gives CASSLDRGGARTFF. Complete variable domain (other parts from reference TRBV7-8 and TRBJ1-1): GAGVSQSPRYKVAKRGQDVALRCDPISGHVSLFWYQQALGQGPEFLTYFQNEAQLDKSGLPSDRFFAERPEGSVSTLKIQRTQQEDSAVYLCASSLDRGGARTFFGQGTRLTVV.

This chain joins TRBV5-4 and TRBJ1-1, with D maybe TRBD1 (6 bases). The CDR3 loop spans 14 amino acids. Between the trimmed V and J ends, which lost 4 bases and 3 bases, there was a span of 13 bases. CDR1 is SGHNT and CDR2 is YYREEE in the germline V gene (reference sequence). The CDR3 here is CASSLGTLYTEAFF. CDR3 bases: TGTGCCAGCAGCCTCGGGACACTTTACACTGAAGCTTTCTTT.

The rearrangement uses TRBV6-1 and TRBJ1-5; D not resolved. CDR3 length: 13 amino acids. CDR1 and CDR2 from the germline V gene are MNHNS and SASEGT. The V and J ends lost 6 bases and 5 bases respectively, with 11 bases between them. CDR3 bases: TGTGCCAGCAGCGTGGGGATCTATCAGCCCCAGCATTTT. Translated: CASSVGIYQPQHF.

The chain couples TRBV6-5 to TRBJ2-1; 9 bases line up with TRBD2. Germline lookup yields CDR1 MNHEY and CDR2 SVGAGI. The CDR3 extends over 13 amino acids. V shed 6 bases and J 10 bases; nucleotides not matched to a gene: 7. The CDR3 DNA follows: TGTGCCAGCAGGGTGTCGAGCGGGAGGGAGCAGTTCTTC. Its translation is CASRVSSGREQFF.

This rearrangement joins TRBV7-8 to TRBJ2-1; D gene unclear. The V and J ends lost 6 bases and 7 bases respectively, with 7 bases between them. Per germline, CDR1 SGHVS and CDR2 FQNEAQ. The CDR3 length is 11 residues. The CDR3 DNA follows: TGTGCCAGCAGTTTCTTTAATGAGCAGTTCTTC. This translates into CASSFFNEQFF.

V gene TRBV4-1 combines with J gene TRBJ2-5; D is possibly TRBD1 (8 bases). Germline CDR1 and CDR2: MGHRA and YSYEKL. V was shortened by 1 base and J by 4 bases, with 13 bases between the two germline ends. This CDR3 has 15 amino acids. The CDR3 protein is CASSQVTGGGETQYF. The CDR3 DNA sequence: TGCGCCAGCAGCCAAGTAACAGGGGGGGGAGAGACCCAGTACTTC.

This clone was counted at least ten times. The CDR3 nucleotides are TGCGCCAGCAGCCAAGGCCCGGGGACGGTCACCGGGGAGCTGTTTTTT. This sequence encodes CASSQGPGTVTGELFF. The chain employs TRBV4-3 and TRBJ2-2; D could derive from TRBD1 or TRBD2 (5 bases each). The CDR3 loop spans 16 amino acids. The germline gives CDR1 LGHNA, CDR2 YSLEER. Trimming left V 1 base short and J 4 bases short, with 13 bases between.

The CDR3 coding sequence is TGTGCCAGCTCACCTTCCGCCTCGACAGGAACTAACTATGGCTACACCTTC. It translates to CASSPSASTGTNYGYTF. The genes are TRBV18 and TRBJ1-2, with D perhaps TRBD1 (6 bases). Germline lookup yields CDR1 KGHSH and CDR2 LQKENI. The CDR3 loop spans 17 amino acids. V was shortened by 3 bases and J by 0 bases, with 17 bases between the two germline ends.

CDR3 sequence reads: CASSPGRTTDTQYF. The DNA for the CDR3 is TGCGCCAGCAGCCCCGGACGGACCACAGATACGCAGTATTTT. V usage is TRBV5-1 and J usage is TRBJ2-3; the D is unclear. Germline V gene sequence: CDR1 SGHRS, CDR2 YFSETQ. V was trimmed by 4 bases and J by 2 bases, leaving 11 bases between them. This CDR3 spans 14 amino acids.

The V gene is TRBV5-1, the J gene TRBJ2-3; the D gene is possibly TRBD2 (6 bases). The V gene lost 9 bases and the J gene lost 2 bases, with 22 bases spanning the gap. The CDR3 has 16 amino acids. Germline V gives CDR1 SGHRS, CDR2 YFSETQ. The CDR3: CATMRDSRGSTDTQYF. In DNA, the CDR3 is TGCGCCACCATGCGGGATTCTCGCGGGTCCACAGATACGCAGTATTTT.

The chain employs TRBV19 and TRBJ2-7, with 7 bases fitting TRBD1. The CDR3 length is 11 residues. Per germline, CDR1 LNHDA and CDR2 SQIVND (reference sequence). V shed 5 bases, J shed 11 bases, and the junction held 6 bases outside the gene matches. CDR3 DNA sequence: TGTGCCAGTAGTTTGGGACAGCAAAAGTACTTC. It is translated as CASSLGQQKYF.

The chain has TRBV9 and TRBJ2-7; no definite D call. V lost 0 bases and J 4 bases, leaving 8 bases between the germline ends. From germline, CDR1 is SGDLS and CDR2 YYNGEE. The length of the CDR3 is 13 residues. The CDR3 region is CASSVGLTYEQYF. CDR3 coding DNA: TGTGCCAGCAGCGTAGGCCTAACATACGAGCAGTACTTC.

For this clone: The junction departs from the called germline gene at one end, perhaps through a read error. The V gene is TRBV2, the J gene TRBJ2-3, with 9 bases that match TRBD2. Germline CDR1 SNHLY, CDR2 FYNNEI. The CDR3 has 13 residues. The CDR3 DNA reads as TGTACCAGCAGTCCCTCACTAGCGGGTTCGTCCAATTTT. Protein product: CTSSPSLAGSSNF.

This chain connects TRBV5-1 to TRBJ2-1, with 7 bases lining up with TRBD2. CDR1 is SGHRS, CDR2 YFSETQ, per germline. V dropped 4 bases and J dropped 3; count of bases not matched to a gene: 10. The CDR3 covers 16 residues. The DNA of the CDR3 is TGCGCCAGCAGCCCCGTCGGACTAGAAGTCTACAATGAGCAGTTCTTC. Translation gives CASSPVGLEVYNEQFF.

Only one count was recorded for this clone. The chain recombines TRBV6-5 with TRBJ2-7; TRBD2 is a possible D gene (6 bases). The CDR3 is 15 residues long. The germline CDR1 and CDR2 sequences are MNHEY and SVGAGI. V was cut by 1 base and J by 3 bases, with 13 bases left in between. The CDR3 bases are TGTGCCAGCAGTTACTTCGGGAGTGGGGTCTACGAGCAGTACTTC. Its translation: CASSYFGSGVYEQYF.